This TCR beta chain derives from a study of PD-L1 blockade in urothelial cancer. About the study: Treatment start was followed by blood analysis at 3 weeks (second dose) and again at 6 weeks. Blood samples had a median of 141,255 T cells, 75,000 or so unique TCRs, and clonality 0.07 to 0.08.

TCRdb keeps only in-frame clones here, not all; method: immunoSEQ multiplex PCR. The sample lists some 50,000 clones, around nine tenths seen once, with under 15% in the top ten. V was pared by 2 bases and J by 1 base, with 1 base of the junction left unmatched. Germline V lookup: CDR1 MNHEY, CDR2 SMNVEV (reference sequence). CDR3 size: 14 residues. Described time point: pretreatment peripheral blood. This clonotype originated in a woman aged 55 to 70 with urothelial cancer. Sequenced material: PBMCs, taken around atezolizumab (anti-PD-L1) treatment. This rearrangement joins TRBV27 to TRBJ2-7; TRBD1 aligns across 8 bases. The CDR3 DNA reads TGTGCCAGCAGTTTAGGACAGGGATCCTACGAGCAGTACTTC. Translation: CASSLGQGSYEQYF.